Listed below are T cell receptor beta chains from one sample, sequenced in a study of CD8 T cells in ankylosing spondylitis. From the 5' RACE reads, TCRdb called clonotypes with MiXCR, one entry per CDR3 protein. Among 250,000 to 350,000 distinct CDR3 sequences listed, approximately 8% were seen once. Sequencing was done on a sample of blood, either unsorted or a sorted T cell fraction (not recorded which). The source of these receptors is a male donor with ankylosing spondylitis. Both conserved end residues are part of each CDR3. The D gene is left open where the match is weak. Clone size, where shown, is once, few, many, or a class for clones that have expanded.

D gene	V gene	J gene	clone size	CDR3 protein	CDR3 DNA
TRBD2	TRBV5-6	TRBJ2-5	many	CASSNPGLAGEETQYF	TGTGCCAGCAGCAACCCGGGACTAGCGGGAGAAGAGACCCAGTACTTC
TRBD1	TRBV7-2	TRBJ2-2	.	CASSLRTGGRTGELFF	TGTGCCAGCAGCTTACGGACAGGGGGCAGGACCGGGGAGCTGTTTTTT
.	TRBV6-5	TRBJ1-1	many	CASSRSNAEAFF	TGTGCCAGCAGTCGTTCGAACGCTGAAGCTTTCTTT
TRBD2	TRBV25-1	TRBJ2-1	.	CASSDLSGIEFAQFF	TGTGCCAGCAGTGACCTTAGCGGGATCGAGTTCGCGCAGTTCTTC
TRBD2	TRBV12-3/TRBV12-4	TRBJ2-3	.	CASSLPGQGVSGTSGRMTDTQYF	TGTGCCAGCAGTTTACCGGGACAGGGGGTTTCCGGGACTAGCGGGAGGATGACAGATACGCAGTATTTT
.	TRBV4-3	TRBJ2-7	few	CASSQDPQATYEQYF	TGCGCCAGCAGCCAAGATCCGCAGGCAACCTACGAGCAGTACTTC
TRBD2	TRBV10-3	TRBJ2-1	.	CATGTSGRAPVNEQFF	TGTGCCACCGGGACTAGCGGGAGGGCCCCGGTCAATGAGCAGTTCTTC
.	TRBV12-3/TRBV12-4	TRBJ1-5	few	CASSFSSPVHSNQPQHF	TGTGCCAGCAGTTTTAGTTCACCAGTTCATAGCAATCAGCCCCAGCATTTT
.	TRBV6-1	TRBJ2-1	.	CASSPPLGDEQFF	TGTGCCAGCAGCCCTCCCCTAGGCGATGAGCAGTTCTTC
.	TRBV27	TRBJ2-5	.	CASSSLRGAEETQYF	TGTGCCAGCAGTTCACTACGGGGGGCGGAAGAGACCCAGTACTTC
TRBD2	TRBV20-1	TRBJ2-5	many	CSADSGSEETQYF	TGCAGTGCTGATAGCGGGAGCGAAGAGACCCAGTACTTC
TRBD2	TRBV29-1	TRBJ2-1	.	CSVAGTSGSSYNEQFF	TGCAGCGTTGCGGGGACTAGCGGGAGCTCCTACAATGAGCAGTTCTTC
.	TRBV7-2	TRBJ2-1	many	CASSLFAGLTYNEQFF	TGTGCCAGCAGCTTATTTGCGGGACTCACCTACAATGAGCAGTTCTTC
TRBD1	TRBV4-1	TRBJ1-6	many	CASSQGGTGGFYNSPLHF	TGCGCCAGCAGCCAAGGGGGGACAGGGGGCTTTTATAATTCACCCCTCCACTTT